This T cell receptor beta chain was captured in a study of shared clonotypes between healthy human individuals. At the level of the study: In total, the donors were a couple of women and a few men aged 18 to 49. The plates for each donor numbered three CD4 naive, three CD4 memory, two CD8 naive and one CD8 memory.

The repertoire was sequenced with immunoSEQ multiplex PCR; TCRdb's copy has only in-frame clones and lacks some. The table lists some 200,000 clones, approximately 65% of them singletons. The sequence was collected from a man aged 25 to 40 in good health. The material sequenced was memory CD4+ T cells sorted from blood. Subset denoted: CD45RA-negative fraction.

The CDR3 sequence is CSVGTGGEDEQYF. Written as DNA, the CDR3 is TGCAGCGTGGGGACAGGGGGCGAAGACGAGCAGTACTTC. J is TRBJ2-7 and V is TRBV29-1; 12 positions match TRBD1. The J segment lost 5 bases and the V segment lost 6 bases, leaving 5 bases of the junction unmatched. CDR3 size: 13 residues. Per the germline V gene, CDR1 is SQVTM and CDR2 is ANQGSEA.